The 5 T cell receptor beta chains presented below share a single source sample, sequenced in a study. Here immunoSEQ multiplex PCR was the method, and the copy in TCRdb shows in-frame clones only, minus some. The sample records under 90,000 clones, just over 90% being singletons. Sequences were obtained from PBMCs. The receptors originated from a man aged 35 to 55 with rheumatoid arthritis.

The gene calls are TRBV29-1 and TRBJ1-2, with 10 bases identical to TRBD1. The CDR3 runs to 13 residues. After removal of 6 bases from V and 5 bases from J, the junction contained 6 bases not matched to a gene. Germline CDR1 and CDR2: SQVTM and ANQGSEA. CDR3 in amino acids: CSVDRQGAYGYTF. The DNA of the CDR3 is TGCAGCGTCGACAGACAGGGGGCATATGGCTACACCTTC.

The chain joins TRBV3-1 (or the pseudogene TRBV3-2) to TRBJ1-2; D call uncertain. Germline CDR1 LGHDT, CDR2 YNNKEL (reference sequence). Trimming removed 3 bases at V and 2 bases at J, with 10 bases between. CDR3 length equals 14 residues. The CDR3 loop is CASSHLGSNYGYTF. Here the CDR3 DNA reads TGTGCCAGCAGCCACCTAGGGTCCAACTATGGCTACACCTTC.

J is TRBJ2-5 and V is TRBV5-6; 7 positions agree with TRBD2. V gave up 2 bases and J gave up 5 bases; unmatched junction bases: 9. Germline loops: CDR1 SGHDT, CDR2 YYEEEE. This CDR3 region has 15 residues. CDR3 DNA: TGTGCCAGCAGCTTTGCCCGGACTAGTACGGAGACCCAGTACTTC. The encoded protein is CASSFARTSTETQYF.

CDR3 protein: CASSYSGTGTYEQYF. Written as DNA, the CDR3 is TGTGCCAGCAGTTACTCCGGGACAGGGACCTACGAGCAGTACTTC. V usage is TRBV6-5 and J usage is TRBJ2-7; 9 bases map to TRBD1. This CDR3 is 15 amino acids long. Trimming cost V 0 bases and J 2 bases; bases outside gene matches: 2. In germline, CDR1 is MNHEY, CDR2 SVGAGI.

The chain links TRBV7-2 to TRBJ1-2, with D possibly TRBD1 on 5 matching bases. From germline, CDR1 is SGHTA and CDR2 FQGNSA. V was trimmed by 1 base and J by 6 bases, leaving 18 bases between them. CDR3 length: 16 amino acids. The CDR3 coding sequence is TGTGCCAGCAGCTTAGGAGGGACGGCCGGCTCCCATGGCTACACCTTC. Residues: CASSLGGTAGSHGYTF.